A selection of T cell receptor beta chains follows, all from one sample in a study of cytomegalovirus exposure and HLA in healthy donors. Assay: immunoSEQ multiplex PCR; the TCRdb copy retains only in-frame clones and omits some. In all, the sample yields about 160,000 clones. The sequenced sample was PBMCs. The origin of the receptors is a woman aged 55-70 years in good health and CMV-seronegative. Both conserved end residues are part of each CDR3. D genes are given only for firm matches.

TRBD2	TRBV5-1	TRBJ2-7	CASSAGTSGGAWEQYF	TGCGCCAGCAGCGCGGGGACTAGCGGGGGGGCATGGGAGCAGTACTTC
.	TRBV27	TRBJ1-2	CASRVNTDYGYTF	TGTGCCAGCAGGGTAAATACAGACTATGGCTACACCTTC
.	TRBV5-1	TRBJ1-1	CASSLSRGMNTEAFF	TGCGCCAGCAGCTTGTCCAGGGGTATGAACACTGAAGCTTTCTTT
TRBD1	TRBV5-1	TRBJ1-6	CASSLGQGDRGSPLHF	TGCGCCAGCAGCTTGGGCCAGGGGGACAGAGGTTCACCCCTCCACTTT
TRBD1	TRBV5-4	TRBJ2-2	CASSAQTGGGGELFF	TGTGCCAGCAGCGCCCAGACAGGGGGCGGCGGGGAGCTGTTTTTT
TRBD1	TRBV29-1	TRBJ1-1	CSVERGQGTEAFF	TGCAGCGTTGAGAGGGGACAGGGCACTGAAGCTTTCTTT
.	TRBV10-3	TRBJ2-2	CAIRAAGANTGELFF	TGTGCCATCAGAGCAGCGGGCGCGAACACCGGGGAGCTGTTTTTT
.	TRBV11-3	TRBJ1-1	CASSLDKTGHTEAFF	TGTGCCAGCAGCTTAGACAAGACAGGACACACTGAAGCTTTCTTT
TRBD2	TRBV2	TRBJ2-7	CASKIRLAGHYEQYF	TGTGCCAGCAAAATTCGACTAGCGGGACACTACGAGCAGTACTTC
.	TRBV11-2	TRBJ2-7	CASSLGRAYEQYF	TGTGCCAGCAGCTTAGGGAGGGCCTACGAGCAGTACTTC
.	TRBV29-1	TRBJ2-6	CSVTVSGANVLTF	TGCAGCGTAACGGTCTCTGGGGCCAACGTCCTGACTTTC
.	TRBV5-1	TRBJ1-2	CASSQDRGGYTF	TGCGCCAGCAGCCAAGACAGAGGTGGCTACACCTTC